The T cell receptor beta chain under discussion was sequenced for a study of shared clonotypes between healthy human individuals. Study conclusions and caveats: Measured sharing among donors was expected to vary with sequencing depth.

TCRdb keeps only in-frame clones here, not all; method: immunoSEQ multiplex PCR. The table includes some 2.4 million clones, approximately 93% detected once. Of note for this clone: No antigen is known for it.

Germline-derived CDR1 and CDR2 are SGHDT and YYEEEE. V was pared by 1 base and J by 8 bases, with 13 bases of the junction left unmatched. This CDR3 is built from 18 residues. This TCR was recovered from a man between 18 and 29 years old in good health. Some clones in this sample may be carry-over from other donors' samples. Sequencing used naive CD4+ T cells from PBMCs. Subset described: CD45RA+ positively selected. This chain joins TRBV5-6 and TRBJ2-4; 12 nucleotides agree with TRBD1. CDR3 nucleotides: TGTGCCAGCAGCTTGTCCCCACCGGGACAGGGGGCGCGGGACATTCAGTACTTC. Translation: CASSLSPPGQGARDIQYF. Variable domain in full (rest from reference TRBV5-6 and TRBJ2-4): DAGVTQSPTHLIKTRGQQVTLRCSPKSGHDTVSWYQQALGQGPQFIFQYYEEEERQRGNFPDRFSGHQFPNYSSELNVNALLLGDSALYLCASSLSPPGQGARDIQYFGAGTRLSVL.